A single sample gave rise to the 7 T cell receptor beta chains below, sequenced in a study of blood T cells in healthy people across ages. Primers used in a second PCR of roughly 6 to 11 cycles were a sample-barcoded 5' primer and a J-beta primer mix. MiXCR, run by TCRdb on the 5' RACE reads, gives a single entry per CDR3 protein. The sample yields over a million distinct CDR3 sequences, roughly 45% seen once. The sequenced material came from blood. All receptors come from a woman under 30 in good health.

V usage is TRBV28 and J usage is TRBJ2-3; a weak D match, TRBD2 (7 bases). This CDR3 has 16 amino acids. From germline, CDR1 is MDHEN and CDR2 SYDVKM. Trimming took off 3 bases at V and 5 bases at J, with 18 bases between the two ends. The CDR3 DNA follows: TGTGCCAGCAGTTTTATAACGGGGGGCTCCGGAGATACGCAGTATTTT. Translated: CASSFITGGSGDTQYF. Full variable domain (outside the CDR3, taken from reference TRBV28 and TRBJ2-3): DVKVTQSSRYLVKRTGEKVFLECVQDMDHENMFWYRQDPGLGLRLIYFSYDVKMKEKGDIPEGYSVSREKKERFSLILESASTNQTSMYLCASSFITGGSGDTQYFGPGTRLTVL.

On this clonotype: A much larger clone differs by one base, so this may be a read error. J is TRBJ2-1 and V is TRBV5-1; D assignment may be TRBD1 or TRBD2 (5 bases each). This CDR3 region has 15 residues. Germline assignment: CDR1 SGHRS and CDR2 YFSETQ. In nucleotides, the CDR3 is TGCGCCAGCAGCTTGGGTGGTGGGGACGGCAATGAGCTGTTCTTC. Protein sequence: CASSLGGGDGNELFF.

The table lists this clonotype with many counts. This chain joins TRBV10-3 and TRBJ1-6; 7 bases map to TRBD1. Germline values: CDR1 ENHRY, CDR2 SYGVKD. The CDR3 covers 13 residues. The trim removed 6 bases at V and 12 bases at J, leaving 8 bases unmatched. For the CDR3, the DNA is TGTGCCATCAGGGATGACAGGGTGGGACCCCTCCACTTT. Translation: CAIRDDRVGPLHF.

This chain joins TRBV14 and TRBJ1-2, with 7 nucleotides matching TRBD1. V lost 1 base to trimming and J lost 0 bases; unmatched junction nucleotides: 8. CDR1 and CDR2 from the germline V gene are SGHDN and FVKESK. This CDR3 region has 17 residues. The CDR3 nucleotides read TGTGCCAGCAGCCAAGCCCTGAACAGGGGAGCTAACTATGGCTACACCTTC. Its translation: CASSQALNRGANYGYTF. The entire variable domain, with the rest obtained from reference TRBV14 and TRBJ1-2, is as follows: EAGVTQFPSHSVIEKGQTVTLRCDPISGHDNLYWYRRVMGKEIKFLLHFVKESKQDESGMPNNRFLAERTGGTYSTLKVQPAELEDSGVYFCASSQALNRGANYGYTFGSGTRLTVV.

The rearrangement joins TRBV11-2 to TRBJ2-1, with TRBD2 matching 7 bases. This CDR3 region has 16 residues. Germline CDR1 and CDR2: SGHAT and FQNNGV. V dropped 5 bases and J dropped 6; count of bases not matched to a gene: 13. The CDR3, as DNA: TGTGCCAGCAGCCCCCGCCTGGGGAGGGCCTCCAATGAGCAGTTCTTC. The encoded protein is CASSPRLGRASNEQFF.

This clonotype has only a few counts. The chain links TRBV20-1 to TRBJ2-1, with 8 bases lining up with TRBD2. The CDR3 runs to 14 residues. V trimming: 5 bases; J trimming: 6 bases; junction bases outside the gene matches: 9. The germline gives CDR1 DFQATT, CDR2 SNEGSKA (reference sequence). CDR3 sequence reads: CSASAGVLGNEQFF. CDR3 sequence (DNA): TGCAGTGCTTCAGCGGGAGTGCTGGGCAATGAGCAGTTCTTC.

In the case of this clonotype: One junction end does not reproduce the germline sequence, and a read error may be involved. Here the CDR3 DNA reads TGCGCCAGCACCTCCGACGGGAGCTCCTACAGTGAGCAGTTCTTC. Translated: CASTSDGSSYSEQFF. The chain links TRBV5-1 to TRBJ2-1; a weak D match, TRBD2 (6 bases). Germline V gives CDR1 SGHRS, CDR2 YFSETQ. The CDR3 is 15 amino acids.